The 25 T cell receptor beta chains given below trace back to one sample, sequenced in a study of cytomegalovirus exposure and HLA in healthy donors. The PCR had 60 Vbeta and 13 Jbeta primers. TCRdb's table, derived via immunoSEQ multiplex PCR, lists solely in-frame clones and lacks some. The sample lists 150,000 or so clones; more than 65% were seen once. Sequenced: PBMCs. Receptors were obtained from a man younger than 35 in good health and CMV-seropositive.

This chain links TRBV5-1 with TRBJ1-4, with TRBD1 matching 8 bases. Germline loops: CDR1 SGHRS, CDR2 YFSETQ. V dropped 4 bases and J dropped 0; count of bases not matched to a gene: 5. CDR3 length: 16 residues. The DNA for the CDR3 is TGCGCCAGCAGCGTGACAGGGGTGTCAACTAATGAAAAACTGTTTTTT. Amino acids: CASSVTGVSTNEKLFF.

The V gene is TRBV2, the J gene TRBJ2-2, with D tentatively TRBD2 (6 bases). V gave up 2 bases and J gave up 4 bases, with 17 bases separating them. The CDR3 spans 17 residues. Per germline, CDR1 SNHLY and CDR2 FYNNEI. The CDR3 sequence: CASSESEVGDFTGELFF. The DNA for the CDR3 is TGTGCCAGCAGTGAATCGGAAGTGGGGGACTTCACCGGGGAGCTGTTTTTT.

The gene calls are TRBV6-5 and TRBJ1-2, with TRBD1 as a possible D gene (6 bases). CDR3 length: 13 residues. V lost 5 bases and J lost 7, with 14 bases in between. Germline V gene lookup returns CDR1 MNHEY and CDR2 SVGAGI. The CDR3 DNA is TGTGCCAGCAGTCCCACAGGGTTGGGTGGCTACACCTTC. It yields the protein CASSPTGLGGYTF.

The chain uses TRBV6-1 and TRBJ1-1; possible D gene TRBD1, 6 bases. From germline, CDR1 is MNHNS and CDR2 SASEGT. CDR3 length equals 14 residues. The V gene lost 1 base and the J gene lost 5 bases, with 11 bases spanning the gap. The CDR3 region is CASSEEGGWTEAFF. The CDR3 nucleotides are TGTGCCAGCAGTGAAGAAGGGGGTTGGACTGAAGCTTTCTTT.

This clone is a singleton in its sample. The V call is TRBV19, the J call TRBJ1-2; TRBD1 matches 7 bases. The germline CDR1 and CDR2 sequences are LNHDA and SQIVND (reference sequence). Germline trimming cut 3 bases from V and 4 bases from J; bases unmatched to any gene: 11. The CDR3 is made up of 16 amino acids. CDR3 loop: CASSMGAGGIGYGYTF. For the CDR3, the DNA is TGTGCCAGTAGTATGGGGGCAGGGGGGATCGGCTATGGCTACACCTTC. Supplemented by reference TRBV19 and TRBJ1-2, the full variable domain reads DGGITQSPKYLFRKEGQNVTLSCEQNLNHDAMYWYRQDPGQGLRLIYYSQIVNDFQKGDIAEGYSVSREKKESFPLTVTSAQKNPTAFYLCASSMGAGGIGYGYTFGSGTRLTVV.

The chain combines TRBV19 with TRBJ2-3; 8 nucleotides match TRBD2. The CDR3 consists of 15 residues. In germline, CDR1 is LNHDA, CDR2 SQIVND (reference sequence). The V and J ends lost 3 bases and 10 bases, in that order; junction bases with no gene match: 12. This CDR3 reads CASSMRGLAGRAQYF. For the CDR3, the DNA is TGTGCCAGTAGTATGAGGGGTCTAGCGGGCCGAGCGCAGTATTTT.

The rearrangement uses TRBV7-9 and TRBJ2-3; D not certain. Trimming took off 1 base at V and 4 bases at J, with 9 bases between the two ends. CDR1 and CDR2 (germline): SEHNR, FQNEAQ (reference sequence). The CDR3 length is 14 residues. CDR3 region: CASSLEARSDTQYF. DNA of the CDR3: TGTGCCAGCAGCTTAGAGGCCAGGTCAGATACGCAGTATTTT.

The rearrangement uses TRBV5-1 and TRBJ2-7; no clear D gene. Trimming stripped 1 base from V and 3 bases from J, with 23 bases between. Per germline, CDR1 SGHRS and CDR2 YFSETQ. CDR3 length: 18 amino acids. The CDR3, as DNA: TGCGCCAGCAGCTTGCCGGCAGTTCCTAGTGGAGCCTTCTACGAGCAGTACTTC. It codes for CASSLPAVPSGAFYEQYF.

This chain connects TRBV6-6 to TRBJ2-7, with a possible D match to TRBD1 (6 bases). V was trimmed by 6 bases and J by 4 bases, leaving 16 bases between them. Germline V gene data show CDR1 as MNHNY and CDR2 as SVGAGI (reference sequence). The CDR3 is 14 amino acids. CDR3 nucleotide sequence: TGTGCCAGCAGCGAATGGACAGTCGCTTACGAGCAGTACTTC. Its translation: CASSEWTVAYEQYF.

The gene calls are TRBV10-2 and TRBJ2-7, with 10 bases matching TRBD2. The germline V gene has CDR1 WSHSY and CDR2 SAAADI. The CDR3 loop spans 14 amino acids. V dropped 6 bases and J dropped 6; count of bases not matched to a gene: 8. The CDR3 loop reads CASRAAGGPLEQYF. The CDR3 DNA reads TGCGCCAGCAGGGCAGCGGGAGGGCCCCTCGAGCAGTACTTC.

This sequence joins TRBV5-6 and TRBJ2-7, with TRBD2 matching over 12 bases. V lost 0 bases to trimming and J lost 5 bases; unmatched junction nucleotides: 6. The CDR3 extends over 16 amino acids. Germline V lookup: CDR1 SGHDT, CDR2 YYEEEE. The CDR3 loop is CASSLGLAGGVHEQYF. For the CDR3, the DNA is TGTGCCAGCAGCTTGGGGCTAGCGGGAGGGGTCCACGAGCAGTACTTC. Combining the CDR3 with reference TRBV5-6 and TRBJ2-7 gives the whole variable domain DAGVTQSPTHLIKTRGQQVTLRCSPKSGHDTVSWYQQALGQGPQFIFQYYEEEERQRGNFPDRFSGHQFPNYSSELNVNALLLGDSALYLCASSLGLAGGVHEQYFGPGTRLTVT.

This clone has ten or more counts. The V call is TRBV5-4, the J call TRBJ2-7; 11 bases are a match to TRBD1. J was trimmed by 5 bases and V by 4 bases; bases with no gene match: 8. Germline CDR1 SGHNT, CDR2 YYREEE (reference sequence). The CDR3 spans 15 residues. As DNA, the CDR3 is TGTGCCAGCAGCCACACCGGGACAGGGGGTGACGAGCAGTACTTC. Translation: CASSHTGTGGDEQYF.

The CDR3 region is CASSQARKIQPQHF. The CDR3 DNA reads as TGTGCCAGCAGTCAGGCCAGAAAAATACAGCCCCAGCATTTT. This chain uses TRBV27 with TRBJ1-5; D is unresolved. This CDR3 is 14 amino acids long. Per the germline V gene, CDR1 is MNHEY and CDR2 is SMNVEV (reference sequence). Trimming took 5 bases from V and 7 from J, leaving 15 bases between them.

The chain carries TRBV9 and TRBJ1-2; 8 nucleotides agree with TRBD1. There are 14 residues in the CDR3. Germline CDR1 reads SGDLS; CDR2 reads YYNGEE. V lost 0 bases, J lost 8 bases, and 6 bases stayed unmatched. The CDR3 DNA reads TGTGCCAGCAGCGTAGATTCCAGGGGGCTAGGCTACACCTTC. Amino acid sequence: CASSVDSRGLGYTF. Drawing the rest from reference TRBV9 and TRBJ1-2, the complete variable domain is DSGVTQTPKHLITATGQRVTLRCSPRSGDLSVYWYQQSLDQGLQFLIQYYNGEERAKGNILERFSAQQFPDLHSELNLSSLELGDSALYFCASSVDSRGLGYTFGSGTRLTVV.

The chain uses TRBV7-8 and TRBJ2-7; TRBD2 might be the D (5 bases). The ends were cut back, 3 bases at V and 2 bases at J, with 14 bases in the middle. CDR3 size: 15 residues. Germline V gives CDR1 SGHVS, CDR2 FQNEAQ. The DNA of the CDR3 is TGTGCCAGCAGCTTTCGTTCGGGGTCCACCTACGAGCAGTACTTC. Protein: CASSFRSGSTYEQYF.

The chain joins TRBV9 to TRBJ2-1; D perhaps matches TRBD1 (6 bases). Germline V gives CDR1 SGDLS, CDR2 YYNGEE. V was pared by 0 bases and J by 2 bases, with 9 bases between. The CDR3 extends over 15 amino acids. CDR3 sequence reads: CASSVAGVTYNEQFF. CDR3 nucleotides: TGTGCCAGCAGCGTAGCAGGGGTTACCTACAATGAGCAGTTCTTC. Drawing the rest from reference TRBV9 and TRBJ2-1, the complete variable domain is DSGVTQTPKHLITATGQRVTLRCSPRSGDLSVYWYQQSLDQGLQFLIQYYNGEERAKGNILERFSAQQFPDLHSELNLSSLELGDSALYFCASSVAGVTYNEQFFGPGTRLTVL.

The CDR3 DNA reads as TGTGCCAGCACGGCGGGGCCCCCTGAAGATACGCAGTATTTT. It yields the protein CASTAGPPEDTQYF. The rearrangement links TRBV6-6 to TRBJ2-3, with D maybe TRBD2 (6 bases). The V and J ends lost 7 bases and 5 bases respectively, with 16 bases between them. Per germline, CDR1 MNHNY and CDR2 SVGAGI (reference sequence). This CDR3 is built from 14 residues.

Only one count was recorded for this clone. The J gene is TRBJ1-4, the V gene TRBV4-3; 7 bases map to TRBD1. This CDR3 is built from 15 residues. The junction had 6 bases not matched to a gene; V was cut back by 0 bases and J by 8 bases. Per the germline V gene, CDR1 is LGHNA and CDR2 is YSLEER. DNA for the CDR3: TGCGCCAGCAGCCAAGATCAAGGGGGCCGGGAAAAACTGTTTTTT. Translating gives CASSQDQGGREKLFF.

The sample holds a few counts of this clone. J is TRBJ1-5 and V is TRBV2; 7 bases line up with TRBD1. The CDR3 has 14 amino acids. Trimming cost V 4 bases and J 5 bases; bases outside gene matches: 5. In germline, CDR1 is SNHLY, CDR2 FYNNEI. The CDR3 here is CASSGTGVHQPQHF. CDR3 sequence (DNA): TGTGCCAGCAGTGGCACAGGGGTCCATCAGCCCCAGCATTTT.

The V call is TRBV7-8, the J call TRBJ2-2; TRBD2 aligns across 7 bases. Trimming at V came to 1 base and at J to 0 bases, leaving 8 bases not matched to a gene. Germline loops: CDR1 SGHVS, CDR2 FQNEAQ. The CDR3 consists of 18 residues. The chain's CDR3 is CASSLGLALRANTGELFF. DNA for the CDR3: TGTGCCAGCAGCTTAGGACTAGCCTTGCGCGCGAACACCGGGGAGCTGTTTTTT. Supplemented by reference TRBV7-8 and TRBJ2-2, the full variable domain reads GAGVSQSPRYKVAKRGQDVALRCDPISGHVSLFWYQQALGQGPEFLTYFQNEAQLDKSGLPSDRFFAERPEGSVSTLKIQRTQQEDSAVYLCASSLGLALRANTGELFFGEGSRLTVL.

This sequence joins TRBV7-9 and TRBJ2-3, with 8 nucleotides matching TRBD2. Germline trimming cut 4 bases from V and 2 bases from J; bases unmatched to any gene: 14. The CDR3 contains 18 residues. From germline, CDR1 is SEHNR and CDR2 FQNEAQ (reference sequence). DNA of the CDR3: TGTGCCAGCAGCTCGGGACTAGTGGGGGGGCCGATCACAGATACGCAGTATTTT. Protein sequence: CASSSGLVGGPITDTQYF.

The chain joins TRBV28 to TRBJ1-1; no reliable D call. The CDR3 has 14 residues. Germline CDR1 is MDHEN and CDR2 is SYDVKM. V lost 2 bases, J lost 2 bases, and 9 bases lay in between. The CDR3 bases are TGTGCCAGCAGTTTACTTCCGGGAAACACTGAAGCTTTCTTT. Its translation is CASSLLPGNTEAFF. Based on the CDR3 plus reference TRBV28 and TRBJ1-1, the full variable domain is DVKVTQSSRYLVKRTGEKVFLECVQDMDHENMFWYRQDPGLGLRLIYFSYDVKMKEKGDIPEGYSVSREKKERFSLILESASTNQTSMYLCASSLLPGNTEAFFGQGTRLTVV.

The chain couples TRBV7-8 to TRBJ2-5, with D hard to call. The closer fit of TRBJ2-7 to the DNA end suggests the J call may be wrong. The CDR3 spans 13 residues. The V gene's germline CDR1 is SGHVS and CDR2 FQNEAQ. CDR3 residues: CASSSPSSYEQYF. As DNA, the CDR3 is TGTGCCAGCAGCTCGCCGAGCTCCTACGAGCAGTACTTC.

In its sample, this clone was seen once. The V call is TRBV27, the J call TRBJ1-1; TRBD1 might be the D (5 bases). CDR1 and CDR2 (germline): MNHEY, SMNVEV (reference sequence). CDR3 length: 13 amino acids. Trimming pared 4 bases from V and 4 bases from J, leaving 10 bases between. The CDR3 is CASSWGGGTEAFF. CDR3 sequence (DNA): TGTGCCAGCAGTTGGGGCGGGGGCACTGAAGCTTTCTTT.

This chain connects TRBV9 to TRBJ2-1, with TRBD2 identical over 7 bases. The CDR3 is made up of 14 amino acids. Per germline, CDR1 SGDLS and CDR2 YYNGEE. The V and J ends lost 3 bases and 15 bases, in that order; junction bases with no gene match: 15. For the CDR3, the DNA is TGTGCCAGCAGCGCATATAGTGGGGGAGGGCGTGGGTTCTTC. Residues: CASSAYSGGGRGFF.